These 29 T cell receptor beta chains originate from one sample sequenced in a study of T-cell reconstitution after alpha-beta-depleted transplantation in children. Unique molecular identifiers were incorporated into the prepared TCRbeta library. TCRdb re-called the PCR reads with MiXCR, one entry per CDR3 protein. The sample lists hundreds of thousands of distinct CDR3 sequences, 13% occurring once. The input for sequencing was PBMCs, mostly from graft donor cells, taken 360 days after TCRalphabeta/CD19-depleted stem cell transplant. The receptors come from a male patient younger than 18 who had a stem cell transplant for acute myeloid leukemia, so the T cells may come from the graft donor.

This clonotype showed up just a few times. This chain connects TRBV28 to TRBJ2-3; tentative D call: TRBD2 (6 bases). CDR1 and CDR2 (germline): MDHEN, SYDVKM. V was cut by 1 base and J by 0 bases, with 20 bases left in between. The CDR3 has 19 residues. CDR3 DNA: TGTGCCAGCAGTTTATTAGCATTCGGGGGTACTACTAGCACAGATACGCAGTATTTT. Its translation is CASSLLAFGGTTSTDTQYF.

The rearrangement joins TRBV20-1 to TRBJ1-6; 9 nucleotides line up with TRBD1. CDR1 is DFQATT and CDR2 is SNEGSKA in the germline V gene (reference sequence). There are 15 residues in the CDR3. Germline trimming cut 0 bases from V and 9 bases from J; bases unmatched to any gene: 6. This CDR3 is CSARDRTGAASPLHF. DNA of the CDR3: TGCAGTGCTAGAGATCGGACAGGGGCGGCTTCACCCCTCCACTTT.

Many counts were recorded for this clonotype. The gene calls are TRBV29-1 and TRBJ2-3; TRBD1 agrees at 11 bases. CDR1 and CDR2 from the germline V gene are SQVTM and ANQGSEA. The CDR3 contains 16 residues. Trimming at V came to 0 bases and at J to 3 bases, leaving 5 bases not matched to a gene. In nucleotides, the CDR3 is TGCAGCGTTGAAGATCCGGGGACAGGGGGAACAGATACGCAGTATTTT. This translates into CSVEDPGTGGTDTQYF.

A few counts support this clonotype. J is TRBJ2-7 and V is TRBV6-2 or TRBV6-3; 8 bases map to TRBD1. CDR1 and CDR2 from the germline V gene are MNHEY and SVGEGT. The CDR3 is 15 residues long. With 2 bases clipped from V and 3 bases from J, the junction kept 6 bases outside the gene matches. The CDR3 sequence is CASSYGQGAHYEQYF. The CDR3 DNA follows: TGTGCCAGCAGTTACGGTCAGGGGGCGCACTACGAGCAGTACTTC.

This clonotype has a handful of counts. The chain recombines TRBV29-1 with TRBJ2-3; 13 bases align to TRBD2. Germline V gene lookup returns CDR1 SQVTM and CDR2 ANQGSEA. V trimming: 7 bases; J trimming: 4 bases; junction bases outside the gene matches: 8. CDR3 length: 15 residues. The CDR3 nucleotides are TGCAGCGCCCCGGGACTAGCGGGAATATCAGATACGCAGTATTTT. Protein: CSAPGLAGISDTQYF.

Only a few counts were recorded for this clonotype. The genes are TRBV20-1 and TRBJ2-1; 14 nucleotides match TRBD2. V shed 3 bases and J 4 bases; nucleotides not matched to a gene: 11. Germline values: CDR1 DFQATT, CDR2 SNEGSKA (reference sequence). The CDR3 runs 18 residues. CDR3 DNA sequence: TGCAGTGCTAGCGGGAGACTAGCGGGAGGGGAGAAATACAATGAGCAGTTCTTC. It encodes CSASGRLAGGEKYNEQFF.

This clonotype was picked up many times. The V call is TRBV7-9, the J call TRBJ2-1, with 12 bases identical to TRBD2. Germline CDR1 is SEHNR and CDR2 is FQNEAQ (reference sequence). Trimming cost V 6 bases and J 8 bases; bases outside gene matches: 5. The CDR3 has 14 residues. CDR3 coding DNA: TGTGCCAGCAGTCGGACTAGCGGGATGGATGAGCAGTTCTTC. Its protein product is CASSRTSGMDEQFF.

This clonotype was detected a few times. This chain connects TRBV20-1 to TRBJ2-5; D is unclear. The germline V gene encodes CDR1 DFQATT and CDR2 SNEGSKA (reference sequence). This CDR3 is built from 10 residues. V dropped 5 bases and J dropped 4 bases, with 5 bases sitting between them. Here the CDR3 DNA reads TGCAGTGCTGTTGGAGAGACCCAGTACTTC. This codes for CSAVGETQYF.

This clonotype was recorded a few times. The chain joins TRBV21-1 to TRBJ2-2; the table's D call, TRBD1, has no DNA check behind it. TRBV21-1 constitutes a pseudogene. CDR3 size: 15 residues. CDR3 sequence (DNA): TGTGCCAGCAGCAAACCCGGGACGTACACCGGGGAGCTGTTTTTT. It codes for CASSKPGTYTGELFF.

This clonotype came up a few times. The V and J genes are TRBV7-2 and TRBJ2-2; 11 nucleotides match TRBD2. The germline V gene has CDR1 SGHTA and CDR2 FQGNSA. The CDR3 is 16 residues long. Trimming took 1 base from V and 8 from J; bases not matched to a gene: 6. The CDR3 is CASSLVLAGVGGELFF. CDR3 bases: TGTGCCAGCAGCTTAGTACTAGCGGGAGTAGGTGGGGAGCTGTTTTTT.

This rearrangement joins TRBV27 to TRBJ2-2; D is perhaps TRBD2 (6 bases). CDR3 length: 19 amino acids. V lost 3 bases and J 3 bases, leaving 23 bases between the germline ends. In germline, CDR1 is MNHEY, CDR2 SMNVEV (reference sequence). In DNA form, the CDR3 reads TGTGCCAGCAGTTTTTGGAGACTAGGGATACCGTCGCACACCGGGGAGCTGTTTTTT. This translates into CASSFWRLGIPSHTGELFF.

As concerns this clonotype: Relative to the germline gene, one junction end is altered; a read error may explain this. CDR3 sequence reads: CSVFNGGWVF. For the CDR3, the DNA is TGCAGCGTTTTCAATGGGGGATGGGTTTTT. The chain uses TRBV29-1 and TRBJ1-4; D may be TRBD1 (5 bases). CDR1 and CDR2 from the germline V gene are SQVTM and ANQGSEA. There are 10 residues in the CDR3.

This clonotype appeared a few times. V gene TRBV29-1 combines with J gene TRBJ2-1, with TRBD2 identical over 11 bases. The CDR3 has 14 amino acids. The V gene end was trimmed by 6 bases and the J gene end by 7 bases; junction bases not matched to a gene: 8. CDR1 SQVTM and CDR2 ANQGSEA come from the germline V gene. The chain's CDR3 is CSVARRLAGNEQFF. In DNA form, the CDR3 reads TGCAGCGTCGCCCGGAGACTAGCGGGGAATGAGCAGTTCTTC.

V usage is TRBV11-1 and J usage is TRBJ1-1, with 10 bases matching TRBD1. Germline values: CDR1 SGHAT, CDR2 FQDESV (reference sequence). The CDR3 runs 15 residues. Trimming took 3 bases from V and 2 from J; bases not matched to a gene: 3. CDR3 in DNA: TGTGCCAGCAGCTTGGGGACAGGGGAAAACACTGAAGCTTTCTTT. Translated, it gives CASSLGTGENTEAFF.

This clonotype is a singleton in its sample. Written as DNA, the CDR3 is TGCAGTGCTTGGGGCGCCTTTGCGTCCGGGGAAGCTTTCTTT. Its translation: CSAWGAFASGEAFF. The chain combines TRBV20-1 with TRBJ1-1, with D perhaps TRBD1 (5 bases). The CDR3 length is 14 residues. V was cut by 5 bases and J by 8 bases, with 21 bases left in between. CDR1 is DFQATT and CDR2 is SNEGSKA in the germline V gene (reference sequence).

Comment on this clonotype: A junction end diverges from the germline sequence, so it may reflect a read error. The V and J genes are TRBV20-1 and TRBJ2-1, with 10 nucleotides matching TRBD2. This CDR3 contains 17 residues. Germline assignment: CDR1 DFQATT and CDR2 SNEGSKA (reference sequence). The CDR3 spells CCARRLAGDPSYNEQFF. CDR3 DNA sequence: TGCTGTGCTAGACGGCTAGCGGGAGACCCAAGCTACAATGAGCAGTTCTTC.

The chain employs TRBV6-2 or TRBV6-3 and TRBJ2-7, with 11 bases fitting TRBD1. The germline V gene has CDR1 MNHEY and CDR2 SVGEGT. The junction had 7 bases not matched to a gene; V was cut back by 6 bases and J by 3 bases. This CDR3 spans 15 amino acids. The CDR3 region is CASRDRDRGFYEQYF. In DNA, the CDR3 is TGTGCCAGCAGAGACCGGGACAGGGGGTTCTACGAGCAGTACTTC.

In DNA, the CDR3 is TGCAGTGCTAGCCACTACCTAGGAGATACGCAGTATTTT. It encodes CSASHYLGDTQYF. This chain uses TRBV20-1 with TRBJ2-3; D is undetermined. Germline CDR1 reads DFQATT; CDR2 reads SNEGSKA (reference sequence). The CDR3 loop spans 13 amino acids. The V end lost 3 bases, the J end lost 5 bases, and 12 bases lay between the germline ends.

This clonotype was seen a few times. The chain employs TRBV20-1 and TRBJ2-7; D unclear. Trimming pared 5 bases from V and 0 bases from J, leaving 14 bases between. CDR3 length equals 14 residues. Germline values: CDR1 DFQATT, CDR2 SNEGSKA (reference sequence). The CDR3 spells CSAFLKVISYEQYF. In DNA form, the CDR3 reads TGCAGTGCTTTCCTCAAGGTCATCTCCTACGAGCAGTACTTC.

This clonotype was seen at least ten times. The chain joins TRBV21-1 to TRBJ2-1; the table's D call, TRBD2, has no DNA check behind it. TRBV21-1 is a pseudogene locus. The CDR3 runs to 16 residues. The CDR3: CASASPSSGSCNEQFF. CDR3 DNA sequence: TGTGCCAGCGCGAGTCCTTCTAGCGGGAGTTGTAATGAGCAGTTCTTC.

The chain carries TRBV29-1 and TRBJ1-2; 7 bases are shared with TRBD1. The CDR3 sequence is 14 residues long. CDR1 and CDR2 from the germline V gene are SQVTM and ANQGSEA. After removal of 5 bases from V and 4 bases from J, the junction contained 10 bases not matched to a gene. CDR3 loop: CSVKGAGGFYGYTF. CDR3 DNA sequence: TGCAGCGTTAAAGGGGCAGGGGGGTTCTATGGCTACACCTTC. The variable domain in full, completed from reference TRBV29-1 and TRBJ1-2, reads SAVISQKPSRDICQRGTSLTIQCQVDSQVTMMFWYRQQPGQSLTLIATANQGSEATYESGFVIDKFPISRPNLTFSTLTVSNMSPEDSSIYLCSVKGAGGFYGYTFGSGTRLTVV.

The sample holds a few counts of this clonotype. V gene TRBV3-1 combines with J gene TRBJ1-2; no reliable D call. V was trimmed by 4 bases and J by 8 bases, leaving 20 bases between them. This CDR3 comprises 15 residues. Germline V CDR1 and CDR2: LGHDT, YNNKEL (reference sequence). The CDR3 DNA follows: TGTGCCAGCAGCCCCACCCGGACTACCTTTTACGGCTACACCTTC. The encoded protein is CASSPTRTTFYGYTF.

This chain uses TRBV20-1 with TRBJ2-3; 9 nucleotides agree with TRBD2. The CDR3 has 15 residues. CDR1 and CDR2 from the germline V gene are DFQATT and SNEGSKA (reference sequence). With V trimmed by 3 bases and J by 2 bases, 6 bases remained unmatched. CDR3 region: CSASTAGGLTDTQYF. Here the CDR3 DNA reads TGCAGTGCTAGTACCGCGGGAGGGCTCACAGATACGCAGTATTTT.

This clonotype was seen a few times. The rearrangement uses TRBV20-1 and TRBJ2-7; 9 bases agree with TRBD2. The CDR3 consists of 14 residues. J lost 4 bases, V lost 2 bases, and 6 bases had no gene match. Germline V gene lookup returns CDR1 DFQATT and CDR2 SNEGSKA (reference sequence). DNA of the CDR3: TGCAGTGCTAGATCGATAGCGGGAGTATACGAGCAGTACTTC. Its translation: CSARSIAGVYEQYF.

Regarding this clonotype: A much bigger clone sits one base away, suggesting this may be a read error. The V gene is TRBV10-3, the J gene TRBJ2-3; D is ambiguous. The germline V gene has CDR1 ENHRY and CDR2 SYGVKD. Trimming took off 4 bases at V and 3 bases at J, with 11 bases between the two ends. The CDR3 runs to 14 residues. The CDR3 here is CAISGSGRTDTQYF. In nucleotides, the CDR3 is TGTGCCATCAGTGGGTCGGGTCGGACAGATACGCAGTATTTT.

This clonotype was found a few times. The V gene is TRBV3-1, the J gene TRBJ2-6; D remains unclear. Deletions cut 2 bases from V and 2 bases from J, with 16 bases between. Germline values: CDR1 LGHDT, CDR2 YNNKEL (reference sequence). This CDR3 has 18 amino acids. CDR3 in DNA: TGTGCCAGCAGCCAACACCTCGACAATACCCCTGGGGCCAACGTCCTGACTTTC. This codes for CASSQHLDNTPGANVLTF.

J is TRBJ1-2 and V is TRBV20-1, with D tentatively TRBD1 (6 bases). CDR3 length: 16 residues. CDR1 and CDR2 from the germline V gene are DFQATT and SNEGSKA (reference sequence). Trimming shortened V by 4 bases and J by 1 base, and 19 bases separated the two germline ends. The CDR3 bases are TGCAGTGCTACCCGGGGCCACAGGGCGGGTAACTATGGCTACACCTTC. Amino acid sequence: CSATRGHRAGNYGYTF.

This clonotype was counted ten times or more. The V call is TRBV12-3 or TRBV12-4, the J call TRBJ2-5; D not resolved. Trimming pared 2 bases from V and 6 bases from J, leaving 7 bases between. CDR3 size: 12 residues. CDR3 protein: CASSLNTKTQYF. The CDR3 DNA reads as TGTGCCAGCAGTTTAAACACGAAGACCCAGTACTTC.

With respect to this clonotype: Its ends do not fully match the called genes, so a read error is possible. The V call is TRBV6-4, the J call TRBJ2-3; 8 bases line up with TRBD2. CDR1 MRHNA and CDR2 SNTAGT come from the germline V gene. The CDR3 consists of 14 residues. The CDR3 DNA follows: TGTGCCAGCAGTGTAGCGGGAACCACAGATACGGAGTATTTT. Protein sequence: CASSVAGTTDTEYF.